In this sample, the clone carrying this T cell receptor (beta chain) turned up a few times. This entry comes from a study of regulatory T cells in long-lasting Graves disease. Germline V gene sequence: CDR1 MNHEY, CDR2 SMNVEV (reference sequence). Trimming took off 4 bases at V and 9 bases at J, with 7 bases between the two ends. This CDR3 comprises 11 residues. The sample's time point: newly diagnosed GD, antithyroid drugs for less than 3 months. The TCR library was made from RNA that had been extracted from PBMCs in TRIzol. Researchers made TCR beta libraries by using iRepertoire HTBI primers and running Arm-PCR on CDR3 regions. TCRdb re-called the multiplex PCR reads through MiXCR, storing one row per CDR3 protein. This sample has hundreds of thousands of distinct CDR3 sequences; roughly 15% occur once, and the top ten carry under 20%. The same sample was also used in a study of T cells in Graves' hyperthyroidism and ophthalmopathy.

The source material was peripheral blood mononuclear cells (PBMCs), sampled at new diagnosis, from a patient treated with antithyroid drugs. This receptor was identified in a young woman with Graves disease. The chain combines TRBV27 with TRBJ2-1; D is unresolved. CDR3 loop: CASSYLSEQFF. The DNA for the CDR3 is TGTGCCAGCAGTTATTTAAGTGAGCAGTTCTTC.